These 29 T cell receptor beta chains originate from one sample sequenced in a study of T cell responses to AZD1222 COVID-19 vaccine. The assay was immunoSEQ multiplex PCR, and TCRdb's table has in-frame clones only and misses some. The sample lists about 150,000 clones, roughly 90% seen once, with around 2.1% in the top ten. The sample in question was peripheral blood, obtained 28 days after the second AZD1222 dose. The receptors originated from an adult who received the AZD1222 COVID-19 vaccine.

The genes are TRBV5-1 and TRBJ2-5; 8 nucleotides line up with TRBD1. Germline V gene sequence: CDR1 SGHRS, CDR2 YFSETQ. The CDR3 sequence is 14 residues long. With V trimmed by 4 bases and J by 1 base, 3 bases remained unmatched. CDR3 coding DNA: TGCGCCAGCAGCAGTACAGGGGGCCAAGAGACCCAGTACTTC. Translated: CASSSTGGQETQYF.

The genes are TRBV19 and TRBJ1-2; D call uncertain. Trimming removed 3 bases at V and 5 bases at J, with 1 base between. This CDR3 contains 10 residues. Germline V lookup: CDR1 LNHDA, CDR2 SQIVND (reference sequence). CDR3 coding DNA: TGTGCCAGTAGTATTTATGGCTACACCTTC. It encodes CASSIYGYTF.

V is TRBV9 and J is TRBJ2-2, with D uncertain. CDR3 length equals 12 residues. The germline CDR1 and CDR2 sequences are SGDLS and YYNGEE. V was shortened by 5 bases and J by 6 bases, with 8 bases between the two germline ends. The CDR3, as DNA: TGTGCCAGCAGGAATCCCCCCGGGGAGCTGTTTTTT. Amino acids: CASRNPPGELFF.

V is TRBV7-9 and J is TRBJ1-1; D not resolved. The CDR3 consists of 13 residues. V lost 1 base and J lost 5, with 8 bases in between. Germline V gene data show CDR1 as SEHNR and CDR2 as FQNEAQ (reference sequence). The chain's CDR3 is CASSLDEGTEAFF. CDR3 sequence (DNA): TGTGCCAGCAGCTTAGACGAAGGGACTGAAGCTTTCTTT.

As to this clone: At the DNA level, this CDR3 is encoded by other sequences in the same sample as well. The rearrangement joins TRBV18 to TRBJ1-5; tentative D call: TRBD1 (6 bases). V lost 1 base, J lost 5 bases, and 9 bases lay in between. The CDR3 sequence is 14 residues long. The germline V gene has CDR1 KGHSH and CDR2 LQKENI. The CDR3 region is CASSPQGGDQPQHF. CDR3 in DNA: TGTGCCAGCTCACCACAGGGGGGGGATCAGCCCCAGCATTTT.

V usage is TRBV18 and J usage is TRBJ2-7; 9 bases fit TRBD1. This CDR3 contains 14 residues. Germline lookup yields CDR1 KGHSH and CDR2 LQKENI. After removal of 5 bases from V and 3 bases from J, the junction contained 5 bases not matched to a gene. The CDR3 region is CASSSGQGLYEQYF. The CDR3 coding sequence is TGTGCCAGCTCATCGGGACAGGGACTCTACGAGCAGTACTTC.

The chain is built from TRBV29-1 and TRBJ1-2, with D unclear. Trimming pared 1 base from V and 5 bases from J, leaving 8 bases between. CDR1 is SQVTM, CDR2 ANQGSEA, per germline. This CDR3 spans 12 amino acids. The CDR3 loop is CSVEGDRYGYTF. The CDR3 DNA is TGCAGCGTTGAAGGCGACCGATATGGCTACACCTTC.

The J gene is TRBJ2-2, the V gene TRBV3-1 (or the pseudogene TRBV3-2); D is uncertain. Germline CDR1 is LGHDT and CDR2 is YNNKEL (reference sequence). The V and J ends lost 6 bases and 3 bases respectively, with 11 bases between them. The CDR3 is 14 amino acids. The CDR3 DNA is TGTGCCAGCAGGACCGGGTGGGACACCGGGGAGCTGTTTTTT. Protein product: CASRTGWDTGELFF.

This chain connects TRBV5-1 to TRBJ1-2, with a weak D call TRBD1 (5 bases). The CDR3 spans 14 residues. The germline CDR1 and CDR2 sequences are SGHRS and YFSETQ. Trimming removed 5 bases from V and 3 bases from J, with 14 bases in between. CDR3: CASRGRELDYGYTF. The CDR3 bases are TGCGCCAGCAGGGGCAGGGAGCTCGACTATGGCTACACCTTC.

The gene calls are TRBV9 and TRBJ2-2; 9 nucleotides agree with TRBD2. The CDR3 loop spans 18 amino acids. Germline CDR1 reads SGDLS; CDR2 reads YYNGEE. The V gene end was trimmed by 2 bases and the J gene end by 3 bases; junction bases not matched to a gene: 11. Here the CDR3 reads CASSVHPRGGGDTGELFF. The CDR3, as DNA: TGTGCCAGCAGCGTTCACCCGCGGGGGGGAGGGGACACCGGGGAGCTGTTTTTT.

The chain uses TRBV5-1 and TRBJ2-5; D gene unclear. The CDR3 runs 14 residues. Deletions cut 3 bases from V and 1 base from J, with 10 bases between. Per the germline V gene, CDR1 is SGHRS and CDR2 is YFSETQ. In nucleotides, the CDR3 is TGCGCCAGCAGCTCCGGACGGGCCCAAGAGACCCAGTACTTC. Translating gives CASSSGRAQETQYF.

This clone has a single count. This chain links TRBV27 with TRBJ1-5; 7 nucleotides match TRBD1. Germline CDR1 reads MNHEY; CDR2 reads SMNVEV (reference sequence). J lost 4 bases, V lost 6 bases, and 12 bases had no gene match. The CDR3 consists of 16 residues. The CDR3 DNA is TGTGCCAGCAGGGGGCCTGTAAGGGGGCGAAATCAGCCCCAGCATTTT. Amino acids: CASRGPVRGRNQPQHF.

This chain joins TRBV5-1 and TRBJ2-1; D uncertain. Per germline, CDR1 SGHRS and CDR2 YFSETQ. The CDR3 is made up of 14 amino acids. Trimming took off 5 bases at V and 0 bases at J, with 9 bases between the two ends. The CDR3 bases are TGCGCCAGCAGGAACGCTAGCTCCTACAATGAGCAGTTCTTC. It is translated as CASRNASSYNEQFF.

This clone showed up just once. This chain connects TRBV16 to TRBJ1-3; the D gene is possibly TRBD1 (6 bases). Germline V gene lookup returns CDR1 KGHSY and CDR2 FQNENV. CDR3 length equals 15 residues. V lost 6 bases, J lost 0 bases, and 12 bases lay in between. In nucleotides, the CDR3 is TGTGCCAGCAGTAGCAGGGGCTTCTCTGGAAACACCATATATTTT. Its translation is CASSSRGFSGNTIYF.

This rearrangement joins TRBV19 to TRBJ2-7; 8 bases line up with TRBD1. In germline, CDR1 is LNHDA, CDR2 SQIVND (reference sequence). V lost 8 bases and J lost 6; bases outside the gene matches: 9. This CDR3 has 13 amino acids. The CDR3 is CASQDREHSEQYF. The DNA for the CDR3 is TGTGCCAGTCAGGACAGGGAACATTCCGAGCAGTACTTC.

The chain uses TRBV7-3 and TRBJ2-7; TRBD2 agrees at 8 bases. The CDR3 consists of 13 residues. V shed 4 bases, J shed 6 bases, and the junction held 5 bases outside the gene matches. CDR1 is SGHTA and CDR2 is FQGTGA in the germline V gene. DNA for the CDR3: TGTGCCAGCAGCTCGGGACTAGAAACCGAGCAGTACTTC. Protein sequence: CASSSGLETEQYF.

The J gene is TRBJ2-3, the V gene TRBV6-1, with 7 bases identical to TRBD1. V trimming: 1 base; J trimming: 9 bases; junction bases outside the gene matches: 7. The CDR3 consists of 14 residues. Germline V lookup: CDR1 MNHNS, CDR2 SASEGT. The CDR3 reads CASSEVDRVTTQYF. CDR3 coding DNA: TGTGCCAGCAGTGAAGTCGACAGGGTCACAACGCAGTATTTT.

The rearrangement joins TRBV5-1 to TRBJ1-1; D is perhaps TRBD1 (6 bases). Germline V gene sequence: CDR1 SGHRS, CDR2 YFSETQ. Deletions cut 1 base from V and 8 bases from J, with 12 bases between. The CDR3 has 13 amino acids. DNA for the CDR3: TGCGCCAGCAGCTTGCAAGCGGGGGCCGAAGCTTTCTTT. It translates to CASSLQAGAEAFF.

The chain recombines TRBV27 with TRBJ2-2; 13 nucleotides match TRBD2. After removal of 6 bases from V and 8 bases from J, the junction contained 6 bases not matched to a gene. Germline V CDR1 and CDR2: MNHEY, SMNVEV (reference sequence). The CDR3 has 15 residues. CDR3 in amino acids: CASRTSGGANGELFF. DNA for the CDR3: TGTGCCAGCAGAACTAGCGGGGGGGCAAATGGGGAGCTGTTTTTT.

This clone was picked up a small number of times. The chain has TRBV29-1 and TRBJ1-4, with D perhaps TRBD1 (6 bases). With 4 bases removed from V and 8 bases from J, the gap between germline ends came to 14 bases. The CDR3 loop spans 13 amino acids. Per germline, CDR1 SQVTM and CDR2 ANQGSEA. The CDR3 spells CSVAGQFGEKLFF. CDR3 nucleotides: TGCAGCGTTGCCGGACAGTTCGGGGAAAAACTGTTTTTT. Full variable domain (remainder filled in from reference TRBV29-1 and TRBJ1-4): SAVISQKPSRDICQRGTSLTIQCQVDSQVTMMFWYRQQPGQSLTLIATANQGSEATYESGFVIDKFPISRPNLTFSTLTVSNMSPEDSSIYLCSVAGQFGEKLFFGSGTQLSVL.

This clone was counted a single time. The V gene is TRBV7-3, the J gene TRBJ1-1; D remains ambiguous. CDR3 length equals 16 residues. Deletions cut 5 bases from V and 5 bases from J, with 21 bases between. Germline V gene sequence: CDR1 SGHTA, CDR2 FQGTGA. CDR3 in amino acids: CASSPPPVVRRTEAFF. CDR3 nucleotide sequence: TGTGCCAGCAGCCCCCCCCCGGTTGTCCGTAGGACTGAAGCTTTCTTT.

The chain carries TRBV5-5 and TRBJ1-2, with D perhaps TRBD1 (5 bases). V shed 0 bases and J shed 9 bases, with 12 bases lying between them. This CDR3 is built from 13 residues. Germline V gene sequence: CDR1 SGHKS, CDR2 YYEKEE (reference sequence). The CDR3 DNA is TGTGCCAGCAGCTTGGGCAGGGAAGAACGCTACACCTTC. Its protein is CASSLGREERYTF. The complete variable domain, with remaining parts taken from reference TRBV5-5 and TRBJ1-2, reads DAGVTQSPTHLIKTRGQQVTLRCSPISGHKSVSWYQQVLGQGPQFIFQYYEKEERGRGNFPDRFSARQFPNYSSELNVNALLLGDSALYLCASSLGREERYTFGSGTRLTVV.

This clone was counted a single time. The chain is built from TRBV11-1 and TRBJ1-5, with D perhaps TRBD1 (5 bases). The germline V and J ends were trimmed by 2 bases and 5 bases, with 7 bases remaining between them. The germline gives CDR1 SGHAT, CDR2 FQDESV (reference sequence). The CDR3 is made up of 13 amino acids. The CDR3 reads CASSLSRDQPQHF. CDR3 in DNA: TGTGCCAGCAGCTTATCCAGGGATCAGCCCCAGCATTTT.

This chain connects TRBV3-1 (or the pseudogene TRBV3-2) to TRBJ1-5; no reliable D call. The CDR3 is made up of 15 amino acids. Germline V gives CDR1 LGHDT, CDR2 YNNKEL (reference sequence). The V end was cut by 1 base, the J end by 2 bases, with 9 bases between. CDR3 sequence (DNA): TGTGCCAGCAGCCAAGCAGGTAATGGCAATCAGCCCCAGCATTTT. Translating gives CASSQAGNGNQPQHF.

Points on this clone: The junction does not match germline at one end; this may be a read error. V usage is TRBV27 and J usage is TRBJ2-3; unclear D gene. This CDR3 spans 13 amino acids. Germline V gives CDR1 MNHEY, CDR2 SMNVEV (reference sequence). The chain's CDR3 is CASSLSRVNTQYF. The CDR3, as DNA: TGTGCCAGCAGCTTATCTAGGGTTAATACGCAGTATTTT.

This chain joins TRBV4-1 and TRBJ1-6; possible D gene TRBD1, 6 bases. The V gene lost 0 bases and the J gene lost 7 bases, with 13 bases spanning the gap. CDR1 and CDR2 from the germline V gene are MGHRA and YSYEKL. The CDR3 length is 16 residues. In DNA, the CDR3 is TGCGCCAGCAGCCAAGACTGGGGGGCTGGGAATTCACCCCTCCACTTT. This encodes CASSQDWGAGNSPLHF.

This rearrangement joins TRBV6-5 to TRBJ1-6, with D uncertain. V gave up 2 bases and J gave up 14 bases, with 10 bases separating them. The CDR3 extends over 12 amino acids. CDR1 is MNHEY, CDR2 SVGAGI, per germline. The chain's CDR3 is CASSYQREALHF. The CDR3 DNA sequence: TGTGCCAGCAGTTACCAACGGGAGGCCCTCCACTTT.

Notes on this clone: Within the sample, other DNA sequences also encode this same CDR3. The chain recombines TRBV7-9 with TRBJ2-1; 8 bases line up with TRBD2. The germline CDR1 and CDR2 sequences are SEHNR and FQNEAQ (reference sequence). Trimming removed 0 bases from V and 2 bases from J; junction bases left unmatched: 3. CDR3 length: 16 residues. CDR3 sequence: CASSLALAGTYNEQFF. The DNA of the CDR3 is TGTGCCAGCAGCTTAGCTCTAGCGGGTACCTACAATGAGCAGTTCTTC.

The rearrangement links TRBV6-1 to TRBJ2-7, with D perhaps matching TRBD1 (6 bases). The CDR3 runs 13 residues. V was clipped by 1 base and J by 6 bases, with 10 bases between them. In germline, CDR1 is MNHNS, CDR2 SASEGT. The DNA of the CDR3 is TGTGCCAGCAGTGAAGTAGGCAGGGGCGAGCAGTACTTC. It translates to CASSEVGRGEQYF.